The text below deals with one T cell receptor (beta chain). These data belong to a study of glioma-infiltrating T cells after dendritic cell vaccination. The wider study: Autologous tumor lysate-pulsed dendritic cell vaccination was given between the early 2000s and the early 2010s. Patients received three intradermal dendritic cell vaccine injections at biweekly intervals.

Assay: immunoSEQ multiplex PCR; the TCRdb copy retains only in-frame clones and omits some. This table has 90,000 to 95,000 clones, roughly four fifths appearing once. CDR3 size: 15 residues. Germline lookup yields CDR1 LNHNV and CDR2 YYDKDF (reference sequence). V dropped 3 bases and J dropped 5; count of bases not matched to a gene: 5. The time point: after dendritic cell vaccination, including at tumor progression/relapse. Patients had residual fresh-frozen tumor tissue and more than two years of survival data. PBMC were collected before vaccination, two weeks after the third vaccination, and at progression.

This receptor was obtained from a human donor with glioblastoma. This sequence joins TRBV15 and TRBJ1-5; 9 bases align to TRBD1. This specimen was blood, taken after dendritic cell vaccination. CDR3 DNA sequence: TGTGCCACCAGCAGCACAGGGGGCTCGGATCAGCCCCAGCATTTT. Amino acid sequence: CATSSTGGSDQPQHF.